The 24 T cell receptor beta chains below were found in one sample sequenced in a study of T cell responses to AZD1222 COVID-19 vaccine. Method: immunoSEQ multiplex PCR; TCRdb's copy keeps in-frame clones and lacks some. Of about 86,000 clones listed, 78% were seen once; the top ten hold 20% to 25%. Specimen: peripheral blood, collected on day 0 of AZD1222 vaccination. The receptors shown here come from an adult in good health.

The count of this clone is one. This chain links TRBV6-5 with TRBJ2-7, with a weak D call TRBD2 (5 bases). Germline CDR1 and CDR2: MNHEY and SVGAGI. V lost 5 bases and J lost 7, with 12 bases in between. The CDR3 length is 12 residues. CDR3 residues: CASSTTREEQYF. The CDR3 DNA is TGTGCCAGCAGTACCACTCGGGAAGAGCAGTACTTC.

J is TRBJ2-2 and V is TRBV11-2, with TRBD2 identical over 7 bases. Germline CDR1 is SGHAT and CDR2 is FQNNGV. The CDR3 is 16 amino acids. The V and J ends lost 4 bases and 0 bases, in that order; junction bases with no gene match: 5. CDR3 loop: CASSSLAGANTGELFF. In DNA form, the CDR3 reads TGTGCCAGCAGCTCTTTGGCGGGAGCGAACACCGGGGAGCTGTTTTTT.

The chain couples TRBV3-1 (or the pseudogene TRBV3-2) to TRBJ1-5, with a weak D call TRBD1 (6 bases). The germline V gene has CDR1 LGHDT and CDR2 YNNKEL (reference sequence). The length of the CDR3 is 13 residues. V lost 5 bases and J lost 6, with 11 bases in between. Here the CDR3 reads CASSTRGGQPQHF. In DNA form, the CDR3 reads TGTGCCAGCAGCACAAGAGGGGGTCAGCCCCAGCATTTT.

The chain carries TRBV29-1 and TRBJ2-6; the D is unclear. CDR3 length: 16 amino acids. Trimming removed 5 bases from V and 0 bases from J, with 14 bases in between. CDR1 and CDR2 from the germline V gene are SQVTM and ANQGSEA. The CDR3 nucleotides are TGCAGCGTTCCGGCTGGAATTCTCTCTGGGGCCAACGTCCTGACTTTC. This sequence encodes CSVPAGILSGANVLTF.

The CDR3 DNA follows: TGTGCCAGTAGATATTCATTGAACACTGAAGCTTTCTTT. Its protein is CASRYSLNTEAFF. This chain connects TRBV19 to TRBJ1-1; D not certain. The V end lost 6 bases, the J end lost 0 bases, and 8 bases lay between the germline ends. CDR1 is LNHDA, CDR2 SQIVND, per germline (reference sequence). This CDR3 spans 13 amino acids.

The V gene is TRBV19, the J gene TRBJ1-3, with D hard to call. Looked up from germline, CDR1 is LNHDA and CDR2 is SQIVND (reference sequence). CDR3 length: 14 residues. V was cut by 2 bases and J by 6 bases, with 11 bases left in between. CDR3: CASSIHQVQNTIYF. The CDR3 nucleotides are TGTGCCAGTAGTATACATCAGGTCCAAAACACCATATATTTT.

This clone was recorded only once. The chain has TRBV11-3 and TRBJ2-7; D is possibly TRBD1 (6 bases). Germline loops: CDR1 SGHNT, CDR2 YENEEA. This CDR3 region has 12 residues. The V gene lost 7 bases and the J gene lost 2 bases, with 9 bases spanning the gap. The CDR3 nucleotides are TGTGCCAGCACCGGGACAACCTACGAGCAGTACTTC. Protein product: CASTGTTYEQYF.

CDR3 sequence: CASSAGQGDSPLHF. The CDR3 DNA reads as TGTGCCAGCAGCGCGGGACAGGGGGATTCACCCCTCCACTTT. The V and J genes are TRBV9 and TRBJ1-6, with 11 bases that match TRBD1. Trimming at V came to 3 bases and at J to 8 bases, leaving 1 base not matched to a gene. CDR1 SGDLS and CDR2 YYNGEE come from the germline V gene. The CDR3 sequence is 14 residues long.

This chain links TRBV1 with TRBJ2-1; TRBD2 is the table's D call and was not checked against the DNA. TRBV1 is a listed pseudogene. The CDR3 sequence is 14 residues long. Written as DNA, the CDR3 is TGCACCAGCAGCCTCCTCCCCGCTTGGGGAGGGCAGTTCTTC. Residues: CTSSLLPAWGGQFF.

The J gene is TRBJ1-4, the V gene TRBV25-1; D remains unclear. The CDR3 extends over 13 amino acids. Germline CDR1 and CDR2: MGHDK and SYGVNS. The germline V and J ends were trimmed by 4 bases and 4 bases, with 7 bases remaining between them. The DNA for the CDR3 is TGTGCCAGCAGTGCGAACAGTAATGAAAAACTGTTTTTT. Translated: CASSANSNEKLFF.

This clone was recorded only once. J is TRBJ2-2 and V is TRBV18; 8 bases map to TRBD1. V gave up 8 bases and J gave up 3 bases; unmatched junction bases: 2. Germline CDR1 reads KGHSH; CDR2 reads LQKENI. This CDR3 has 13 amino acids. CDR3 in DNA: TGTGCCAGCAAGGACAGGGACACCGGGGAGCTGTTTTTT. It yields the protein CASKDRDTGELFF.

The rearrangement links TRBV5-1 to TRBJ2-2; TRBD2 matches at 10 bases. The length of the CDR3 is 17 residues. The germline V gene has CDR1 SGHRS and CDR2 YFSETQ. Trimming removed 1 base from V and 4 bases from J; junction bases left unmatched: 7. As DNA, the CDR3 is TGCGCCAGCAGCTTGTTGGCTAGCGGGAGCAGCACCGGGGAGCTGTTTTTT. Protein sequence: CASSLLASGSSTGELFF.

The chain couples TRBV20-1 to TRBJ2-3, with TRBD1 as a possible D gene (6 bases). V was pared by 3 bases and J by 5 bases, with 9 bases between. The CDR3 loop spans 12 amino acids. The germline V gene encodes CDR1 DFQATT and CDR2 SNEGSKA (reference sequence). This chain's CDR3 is CSASYREDTQYF. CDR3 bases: TGCAGTGCTAGTTACAGGGAAGATACGCAGTATTTT.

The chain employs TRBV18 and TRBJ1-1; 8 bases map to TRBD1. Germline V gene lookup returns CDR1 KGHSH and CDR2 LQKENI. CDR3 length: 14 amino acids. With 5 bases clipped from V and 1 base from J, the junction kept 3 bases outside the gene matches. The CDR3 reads CASSSGTGNTEAFF. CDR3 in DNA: TGTGCCAGCTCATCCGGGACAGGGAACACTGAAGCTTTCTTT.

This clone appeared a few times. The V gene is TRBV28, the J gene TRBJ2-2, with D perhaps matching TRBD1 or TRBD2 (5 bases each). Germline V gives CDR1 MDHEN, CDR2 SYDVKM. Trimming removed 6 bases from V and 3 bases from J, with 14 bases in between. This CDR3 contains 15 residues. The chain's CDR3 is CASRGDYSDTGELFF. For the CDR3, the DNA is TGTGCCAGCAGGGGGGATTATTCCGACACCGGGGAGCTGTTTTTT.

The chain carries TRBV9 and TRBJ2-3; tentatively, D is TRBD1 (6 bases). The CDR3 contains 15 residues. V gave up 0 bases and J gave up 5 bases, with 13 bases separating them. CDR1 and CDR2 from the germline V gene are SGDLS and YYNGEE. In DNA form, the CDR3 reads TGTGCCAGCAGCGTAGTAGGGACAACGGAAGATACGCAGTATTTT. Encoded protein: CASSVVGTTEDTQYF.

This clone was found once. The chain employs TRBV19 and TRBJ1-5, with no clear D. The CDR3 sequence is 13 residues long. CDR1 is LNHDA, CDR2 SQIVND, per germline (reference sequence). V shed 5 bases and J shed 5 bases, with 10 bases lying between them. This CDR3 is CASSPTKDQPQHF. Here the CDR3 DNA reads TGTGCCAGTAGTCCAACCAAGGATCAGCCCCAGCATTTT.

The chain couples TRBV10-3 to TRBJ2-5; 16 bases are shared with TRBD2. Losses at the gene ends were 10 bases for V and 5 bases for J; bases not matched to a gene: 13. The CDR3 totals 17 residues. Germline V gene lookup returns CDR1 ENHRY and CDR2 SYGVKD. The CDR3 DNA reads TGTGCCACCAGGACGGGACTAGCGGGAGGGCCGGAGGAGACCCAGTACTTC. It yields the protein CATRTGLAGGPEETQYF.

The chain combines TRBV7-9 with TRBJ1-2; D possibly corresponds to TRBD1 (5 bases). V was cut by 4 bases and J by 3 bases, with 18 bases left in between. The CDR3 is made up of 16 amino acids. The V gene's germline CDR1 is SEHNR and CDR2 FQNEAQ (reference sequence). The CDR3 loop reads CASSYGGRGVDYGYTF. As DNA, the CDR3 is TGTGCCAGCAGCTATGGGGGTCGGGGAGTAGACTATGGCTACACCTTC. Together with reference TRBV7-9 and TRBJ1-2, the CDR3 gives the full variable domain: DTGVSQNPRHKITKRGQNVTFRCDPISEHNRLYWYRQTLGQGPEFLTYFQNEAQLEKSRLLSDRFSAERPKGSFSTLEIQRTEQGDSAMYLCASSYGGRGVDYGYTFGSGTRLTVV.

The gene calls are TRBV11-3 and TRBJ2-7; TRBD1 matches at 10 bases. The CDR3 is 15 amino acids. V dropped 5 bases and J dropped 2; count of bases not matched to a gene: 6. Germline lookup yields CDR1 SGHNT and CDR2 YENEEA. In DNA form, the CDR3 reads TGTGCCAGCAGCCCGGGACAGGGGAAGACCTACGAGCAGTACTTC. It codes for CASSPGQGKTYEQYF.

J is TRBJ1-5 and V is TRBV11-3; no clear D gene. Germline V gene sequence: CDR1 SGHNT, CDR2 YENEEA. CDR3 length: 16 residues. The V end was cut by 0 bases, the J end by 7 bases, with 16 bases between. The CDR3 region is CASSLDYGVLRQPQHF. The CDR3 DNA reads TGTGCCAGCAGCTTAGATTATGGGGTGCTCAGGCAGCCCCAGCATTTT.

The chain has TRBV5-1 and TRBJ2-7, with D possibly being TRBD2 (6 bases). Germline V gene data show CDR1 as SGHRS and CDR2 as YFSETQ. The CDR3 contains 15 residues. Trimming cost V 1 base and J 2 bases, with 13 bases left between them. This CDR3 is CASSLLRDQTYEQYF. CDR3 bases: TGCGCCAGCAGCTTGTTGCGGGACCAGACCTACGAGCAGTACTTC.

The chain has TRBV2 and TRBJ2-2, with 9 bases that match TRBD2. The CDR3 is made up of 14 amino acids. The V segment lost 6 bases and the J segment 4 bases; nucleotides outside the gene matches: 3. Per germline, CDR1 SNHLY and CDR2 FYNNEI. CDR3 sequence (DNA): TGTGCCAGCAGGAGACTAGCGGCCACCGGGGAGCTGTTTTTT. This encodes CASRRLAATGELFF.

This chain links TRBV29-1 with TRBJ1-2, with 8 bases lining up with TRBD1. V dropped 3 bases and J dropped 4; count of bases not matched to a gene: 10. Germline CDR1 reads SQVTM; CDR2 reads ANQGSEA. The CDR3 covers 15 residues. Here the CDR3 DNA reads TGCAGCGTTGATACAACCACAGGGGGTATCTATGGCTACACCTTC. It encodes CSVDTTTGGIYGYTF.